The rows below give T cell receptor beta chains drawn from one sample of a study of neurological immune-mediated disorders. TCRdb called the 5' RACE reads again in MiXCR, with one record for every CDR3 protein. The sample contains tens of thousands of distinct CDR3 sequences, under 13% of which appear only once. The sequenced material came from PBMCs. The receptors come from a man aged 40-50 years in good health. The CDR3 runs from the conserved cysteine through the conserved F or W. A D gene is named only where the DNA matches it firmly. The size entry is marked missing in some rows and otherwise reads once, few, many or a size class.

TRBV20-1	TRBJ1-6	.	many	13	CSARDTRGSPLHF	TGCAGTGCTAGAGATACCCGGGGGTCACCCCTCCACTTT
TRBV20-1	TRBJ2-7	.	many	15	CSARGPGGSSYEQYF	TGCAGTGCTAGAGGCCCTGGGGGCAGCTCCTACGAGCAGTACTTC
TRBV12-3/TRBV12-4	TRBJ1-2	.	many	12	CASSFSADGYTF	TGTGCCAGCAGTTTCTCAGCTGATGGCTACACCTTC
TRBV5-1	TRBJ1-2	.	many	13	CASSLEAGRGYTF	TGCGCCAGCAGCTTGGAAGCGGGACGGGGCTACACCTTC
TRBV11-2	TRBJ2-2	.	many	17	CASSSQGGGFYAGELFF	TGTGCCAGCAGCTCCCAGGGTGGGGGTTTTTATGCCGGGGAGCTGTTTTTT
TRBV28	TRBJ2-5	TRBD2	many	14	CASMITGGGETQYF	TGTGCCAGCATGATAACGGGAGGAGGAGAGACCCAGTACTTC
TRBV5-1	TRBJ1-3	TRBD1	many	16	CASSPTPDRAPDTIYF	TGCGCCAGCAGCCCTACACCGGACAGGGCTCCAGACACCATATATTTT
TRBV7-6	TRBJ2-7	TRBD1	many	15	CASSLGDRGSYEQYF	TGTGCCAGCAGCTTAGGGGACAGGGGCTCCTACGAGCAGTACTTC
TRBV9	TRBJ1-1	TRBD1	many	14	CASGTGGLHTEAFF	TGTGCCAGCGGGACAGGGGGTCTGCACACTGAAGCTTTCTTT
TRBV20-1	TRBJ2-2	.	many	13	CSASSLNTGELFF	TGCAGTGCTAGTAGTCTGAACACCGGGGAGCTGTTTTTT
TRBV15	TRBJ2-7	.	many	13	CATREGSDYEQYF	TGTGCCACCCGAGAGGGATCCGACTACGAGCAGTACTTC
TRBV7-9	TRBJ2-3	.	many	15	CASSLVGPDADTQYF	TGTGCCAGCAGCTTAGTGGGACCGGACGCAGATACGCAGTATTTT
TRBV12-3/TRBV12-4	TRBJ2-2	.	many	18	CASTLSPLLGRGHGELFF	TGTGCCAGCACCCTTTCTCCCTTGTTGGGGCGAGGACACGGGGAGCTGTTTTTT
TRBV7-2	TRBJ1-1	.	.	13	CASSTQSRSVAFF	TGTGCCAGCAGCACCCAGTCCCGCTCGGTAGCTTTCTTT
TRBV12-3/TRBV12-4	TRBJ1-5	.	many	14	CASSSGGSNQPQHF	TGTGCCAGCAGTTCCGGGGGTAGCAATCAGCCCCAGCATTTT
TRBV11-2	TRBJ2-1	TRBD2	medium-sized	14	CASSLSSGYNEQFF	TGTGCCAGCAGCTTATCTAGCGGGTACAATGAGCAGTTCTTC
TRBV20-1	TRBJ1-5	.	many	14	CSASHGEGNQPQHF	TGCAGTGCTAGCCACGGGGAGGGGAATCAGCCCCAGCATTTT
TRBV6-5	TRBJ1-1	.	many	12	CASSYSNTEAFF	TGTGCCAGCAGTTACTCTAACACTGAAGCTTTCTTT
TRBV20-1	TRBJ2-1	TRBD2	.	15	CSAIAGGPGAHEQFF	TGCAGTGCTATAGCGGGGGGCCCTGGGGCCCATGAGCAGTTCTTC
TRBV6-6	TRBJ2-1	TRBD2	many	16	CASSYLPSGDYNEQFF	TGTGCCAGCAGTTATCTTCCTAGCGGGGATTACAATGAGCAGTTCTTC
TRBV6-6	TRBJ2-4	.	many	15	CASSPTGGGVNIQYF	TGTGCCAGCAGCCCAACAGGGGGGGGGGTAAACATTCAGTACTTC
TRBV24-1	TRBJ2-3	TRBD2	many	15	CATSGSGGAGDTQYF	TGTGCCACCAGTGGTAGCGGGGGGGCAGGTGATACGCAGTATTTT
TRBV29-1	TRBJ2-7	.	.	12	CSVYSVSYEQYF	TGCAGCGTTTACAGCGTCTCCTACGAGCAGTACTTC
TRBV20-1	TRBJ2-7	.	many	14	CSAETDGKYYEQYF	TGCAGTGCTGAGACGGACGGAAAGTACTACGAGCAGTACTTC
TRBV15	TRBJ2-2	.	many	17	CATGNPDYTGFTGELFF	TGTGCCACCGGTAATCCGGACTACACAGGGTTCACCGGGGAGCTGTTTTTT
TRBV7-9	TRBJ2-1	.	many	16	CASSSPEGGGIYEQFF	TGTGCCAGCAGCTCCCCGGAGGGGGGCGGGATTTATGAGCAGTTCTTC
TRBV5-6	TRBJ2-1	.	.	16	CASSLAGGQIYNEQFF	TGTGCCAGCAGCTTGGCCGGGGGACAGATCTACAATGAGCAGTTCTTC
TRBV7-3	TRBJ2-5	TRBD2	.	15	CASSRLAGAGETQYF	TGTGCCAGCAGCCGACTAGCGGGGGCGGGAGAGACCCAGTACTTC
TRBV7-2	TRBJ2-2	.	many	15	CASSFGGRPYGELFF	TGTGCCAGCAGCTTCGGGGGGCGCCCCTACGGGGAGCTGTTTTTT
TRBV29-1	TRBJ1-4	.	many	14	CSVEFSNANEKLFF	TGCAGCGTTGAGTTCAGCAACGCTAATGAAAAACTGTTTTTT
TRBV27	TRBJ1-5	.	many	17	CASSPAGRVMGNQPQHF	TGTGCCAGCAGTCCAGCGGGGCGGGTGATGGGGAATCAGCCCCAGCATTTT
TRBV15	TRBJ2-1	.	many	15	CATSRDSPGANEQFF	TGTGCCACCAGCAGAGATTCCCCAGGGGCAAATGAGCAGTTCTTC
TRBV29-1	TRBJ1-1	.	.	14	CSVKHWGLNTEAFF	TGCAGTGTTAAGCACTGGGGCTTGAACACTGAAGCTTTCTTT
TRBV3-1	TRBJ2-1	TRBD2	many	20	CASSQEAASGRAMSYNEQFF	TGTGCCAGCAGCCAAGAAGCCGCTAGCGGGAGGGCCATGTCCTACAATGAGCAGTTCTTC
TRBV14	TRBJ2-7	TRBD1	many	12	CASSEGADEQYF	TGTGCCAGCAGCGAGGGGGCCGACGAGCAGTACTTC
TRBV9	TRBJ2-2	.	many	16	CASSVRPAPGTGELFF	TGTGCCAGCAGCGTTAGACCGGCCCCGGGCACCGGGGAGCTGTTTTTT
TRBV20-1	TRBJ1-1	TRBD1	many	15	CSARGWTGENTEAFF	TGCAGTGCTAGAGGTTGGACAGGGGAGAACACTGAAGCTTTCTTT
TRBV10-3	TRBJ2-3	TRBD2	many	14	CAISLAGAPDTQYF	TGTGCCATCAGCTTAGCGGGGGCCCCGGATACGCAGTATTTT
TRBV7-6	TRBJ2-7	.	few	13	CASSLLNTLEQYF	TGTGCCAGCAGCTTATTAAACACACTCGAGCAGTACTTC
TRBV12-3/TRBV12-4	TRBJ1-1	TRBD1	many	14	CASSLTGLMTEAFF	TGTGCCAGCAGTTTGACAGGGTTGATGACTGAAGCTTTCTTT
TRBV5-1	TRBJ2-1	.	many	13	CASSAGLPSEQFF	TGCGCCAGCAGCGCCGGACTGCCAAGTGAGCAGTTCTTC
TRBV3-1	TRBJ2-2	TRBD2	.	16	CASSLGGRPNTGELFF	TGTGCCAGCAGTCTCGGCGGGAGACCCAACACCGGGGAGCTGTTTTTT
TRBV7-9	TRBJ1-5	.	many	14	CASSRGGMEQPQHF	TGTGCCAGCAGCCGTGGGGGCATGGAGCAGCCCCAGCATTTT
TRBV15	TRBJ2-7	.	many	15	CATSREGGNRYEQYF	TGTGCCACCAGCAGAGAGGGGGGAAACCGCTACGAGCAGTACTTC
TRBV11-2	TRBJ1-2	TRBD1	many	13	CASTSTGNYGYTF	TGTGCCAGCACCTCGACAGGGAACTATGGCTACACCTTC
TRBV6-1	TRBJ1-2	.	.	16	CASSVGRTAPNYGYTF	TGTGCCAGCAGTGTCGGGCGGACAGCTCCTAACTATGGCTACACCTTC
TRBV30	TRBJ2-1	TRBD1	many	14	CAWSLGGRGNEQFF	TGTGCCTGGAGCCTAGGGGGCCGGGGCAATGAGCAGTTCTTC
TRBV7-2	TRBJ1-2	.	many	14	CASSSDASTDGYTF	TGTGCCTCCTCATCGGACGCCTCAACCGACGGCTACACCTTC
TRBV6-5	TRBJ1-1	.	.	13	CASRGSSKAEAFF	TGTGCCAGCAGGGGCAGTTCAAAGGCTGAAGCTTTCTTT
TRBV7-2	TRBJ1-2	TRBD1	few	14	CASDIRTGGLGYTF	TGTGCCAGCGATATCCGGACAGGAGGGTTAGGCTACACCTTC
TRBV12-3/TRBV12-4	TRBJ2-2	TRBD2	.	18	CASSLKLRLAGNTGELFF	TGTGCCAGCAGTTTAAAGTTGAGACTAGCGGGTAACACCGGGGAGCTGTTTTTT
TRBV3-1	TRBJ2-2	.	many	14	CASSKGRATGELFF	TGTGCCAGCAGCAAAGGGCGAGCCACCGGGGAGCTGTTTTTT
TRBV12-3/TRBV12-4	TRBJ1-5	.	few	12	CASSSRYQPQHF	TGTGCCAGCAGTTCCAGATATCAGCCCCAGCATTTT
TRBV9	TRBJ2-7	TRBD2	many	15	CASSSRTSGGYEQYF	TGTGCCAGCAGCTCCCGGACTAGCGGGGGGTACGAGCAGTACTTC
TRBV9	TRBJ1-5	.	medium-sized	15	CASSADSNSNQPQHF	TGTGCCAGCAGCGCCGACAGTAATAGCAATCAGCCCCAGCATTTT
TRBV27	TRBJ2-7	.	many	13	CASSFAASYEQYF	TGTGCCAGCAGTTTTGCGGCATCCTACGAGCAGTACTTC
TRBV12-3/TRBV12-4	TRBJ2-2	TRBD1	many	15	CASSPAGGADGELFF	TGTGCCAGCAGTCCGGCAGGGGGCGCGGACGGGGAGCTGTTTTTT
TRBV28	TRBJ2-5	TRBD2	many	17	CASSLWTSGGFQETQYF	TGTGCCAGCAGTTTATGGACTAGCGGGGGTTTCCAAGAGACCCAGTACTTC
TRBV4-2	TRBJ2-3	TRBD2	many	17	CASSQGLAGRVTDTQYF	TGTGCCAGCAGCCAAGGACTAGCGGGGCGAGTCACAGATACGCAGTATTTT
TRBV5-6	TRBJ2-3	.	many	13	CASSLQPGDTQYF	TGTGCCAGCAGCTTGCAGCCGGGGGATACGCAGTATTTT